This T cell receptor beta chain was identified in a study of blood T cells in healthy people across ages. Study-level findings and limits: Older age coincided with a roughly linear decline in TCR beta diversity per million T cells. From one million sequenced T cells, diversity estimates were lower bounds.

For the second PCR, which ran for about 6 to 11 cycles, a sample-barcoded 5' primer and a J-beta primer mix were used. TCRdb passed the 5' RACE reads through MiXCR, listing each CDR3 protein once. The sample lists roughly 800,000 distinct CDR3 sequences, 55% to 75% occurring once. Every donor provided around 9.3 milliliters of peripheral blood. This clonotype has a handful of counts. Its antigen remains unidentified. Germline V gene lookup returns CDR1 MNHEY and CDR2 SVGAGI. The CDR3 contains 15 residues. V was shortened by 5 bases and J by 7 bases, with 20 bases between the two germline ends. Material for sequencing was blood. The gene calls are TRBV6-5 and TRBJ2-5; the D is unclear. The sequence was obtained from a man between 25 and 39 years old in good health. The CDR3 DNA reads TGTGCCAGCAGTAATCTGGCCTATTCATGGGGGACCCAGTACTTC. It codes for CASSNLAYSWGTQYF.